This section outlines one T cell receptor (beta chain) sequence together with its context. Its antigen is as yet unknown. The 5'RACE method, run with constant-segment primers, produced TCR alpha and TCR beta cDNA libraries (carrying sample barcodes and UMIs). TCRdb re-called the 5' RACE reads with MiXCR, one entry per CDR3 protein. The sample comprises hundreds of thousands of distinct CDR3 sequences, just over 20% of which are singletons, and around 12% rests with the top ten. This entry comes from a study of T-cell memory formation after mild COVID-19. Study conclusions and caveats: Mainly CM and EM harbored the contracting CD4+ clones; mainly EMRA harbored the CD8+ ones. The authors left the SARS-CoV-2 specificity of second-wave clones peaking on day 37 unconfirmed. Detection of some responders pre-infection suggested pre-existing cross-reactive memory T cells participated.

V was shortened by 0 bases and J by 8 bases, with 16 bases between the two germline ends. The CDR3 has 15 amino acids. From germline, CDR1 is MGHRA and CDR2 YSYEKL. This clonotype was sampled from an adult woman who had mild COVID-19 (a few samples of this study predate the infection). Cell type and time point are not known. The rearrangement joins TRBV4-1 to TRBJ1-1, with D maybe TRBD1 (5 bases). The sample was PBMCs or a T cell subset sorted from them (not recorded which). The DNA of the CDR3 is TGCGCCAGCAGCCAAGACCTCCGCGGGGGTTGGGAAGCTTTCTTT. It codes for CASSQDLRGGWEAFF.